One and the same sample provided the 27 T cell receptor beta chains below, sequenced in a study of identical twins. MiXCR, applied by TCRdb to the 5' RACE reads, yields one record per CDR3 protein. Of roughly 720,000 distinct CDR3 sequences listed, 18% were seen once; the top ten hold around 14%. These data were also filed under a second study, of T cells expressing NK-cell markers.

Sequencing was carried out using PBMCs. These receptors were collected from a woman under 30 in good health.

In its sample, this clonotype was seen a few times. The CDR3 DNA reads as TGTGCCAGCAGCCAAAGCGGGAGGGATTCTCACAATGAGCAGTTCTTC. Amino acids: CASSQSGRDSHNEQFF. This chain uses TRBV7-9 with TRBJ2-1; 10 bases map to TRBD2. V lost 5 bases and J lost 5; bases outside the gene matches: 9. The CDR3 runs to 16 residues. Germline assignment: CDR1 SEHNR and CDR2 FQNEAQ (reference sequence).

In this sample, this clonotype turned up many times. This rearrangement joins TRBV6-1 to TRBJ1-2, with a weak D call TRBD1 (5 bases). This CDR3 is built from 13 residues. V lost 6 bases and J lost 4, with 12 bases in between. Germline V lookup: CDR1 MNHNS, CDR2 SASEGT. The CDR3 region is CASRPGASYGYTF. DNA for the CDR3: TGTGCCAGCAGACCCGGGGCCTCCTATGGCTACACCTTC.

The V and J genes are TRBV20-1 and TRBJ2-5, with TRBD2 matching over 10 bases. Germline V gives CDR1 DFQATT, CDR2 SNEGSKA (reference sequence). The CDR3 runs 16 residues. With V trimmed by 3 bases and J by 5 bases, 12 bases remained unmatched. CDR3 sequence reads: CSASFWLAGVGETQYF. The CDR3 DNA reads TGCAGTGCTAGTTTTTGGCTAGCGGGAGTCGGGGAGACCCAGTACTTC.

V usage is TRBV5-6 and J usage is TRBJ2-7; D might be TRBD1 (5 bases). V was trimmed by 5 bases and J by 0 bases, leaving 12 bases between them. The germline V gene encodes CDR1 SGHDT and CDR2 YYEEEE. The CDR3 loop spans 14 amino acids. CDR3 loop: CASRNAQGSYEQYF. The DNA for the CDR3 is TGTGCCAGCAGGAACGCCCAGGGCTCCTACGAGCAGTACTTC.

The chain couples TRBV7-6 to TRBJ2-5; D is ambiguous. Germline V gene sequence: CDR1 SGHVS, CDR2 FNYEAQ. Trimming removed 5 bases from V and 4 bases from J, with 14 bases in between. The CDR3 runs 14 residues. DNA of the CDR3: TGTGCCAGCAGCCCATCCCGGGTAGCAGAGACCCAGTACTTC. Its protein is CASSPSRVAETQYF.

The J gene is TRBJ1-1, the V gene TRBV2; D gene ambiguous. The V and J ends lost 1 base and 7 bases respectively, with 4 bases between them. The CDR3 runs to 11 residues. The germline CDR1 and CDR2 sequences are SNHLY and FYNNEI. CDR3 in amino acids: CASSEEVEAFF. The CDR3 nucleotides read TGTGCCAGCAGTGAAGAGGTTGAAGCTTTCTTT.

J is TRBJ2-1 and V is TRBV10-3; 10 nucleotides align to TRBD2. The J segment lost 4 bases and the V segment lost 3 bases, leaving 6 bases of the junction unmatched. From germline, CDR1 is ENHRY and CDR2 SYGVKD. The CDR3 has 16 amino acids. CDR3 bases: TGTGCCATCAGTGATCTGGGACTAGCGTCATACAATGAGCAGTTCTTC. Translating it yields CAISDLGLASYNEQFF.

This rearrangement joins TRBV2 to TRBJ2-7; the D gene could be TRBD1 or TRBD2 (5 bases each). Germline V gene sequence: CDR1 SNHLY, CDR2 FYNNEI. V dropped 4 bases and J dropped 7 bases, with 14 bases sitting between them. The CDR3 totals 13 residues. Written as DNA, the CDR3 is TGTGCCAGCAGTGGGGACGGGGACGGGGAGCAGTACTTC. It translates to CASSGDGDGEQYF.

The genes are TRBV29-1 and TRBJ2-2; possibly TRBD2 for D (5 bases). Germline V lookup: CDR1 SQVTM, CDR2 ANQGSEA. This CDR3 comprises 17 residues. Trimming pared 3 bases from V and 1 base from J, leaving 18 bases between. CDR3 sequence: CSVEWYRVGGNTGELFF. DNA of the CDR3: TGCAGCGTTGAGTGGTATCGGGTAGGAGGGAACACCGGGGAGCTGTTTTTT.

The rearrangement links TRBV11-2 to TRBJ2-3; TRBD2 matches 16 bases. There are 21 residues in the CDR3. CDR1 SGHAT and CDR2 FQNNGV come from the germline V gene. V dropped 2 bases and J dropped 3; count of bases not matched to a gene: 14. Written as DNA, the CDR3 is TGTGCCAGCAGCTTACCCCCCGGGACTAGCGGGAGGGCCAGAGTAACAGATACGCAGTATTTT. Amino acid sequence: CASSLPPGTSGRARVTDTQYF.

The chain is built from TRBV7-2 and TRBJ2-1; 11 bases fit TRBD2. The CDR3 covers 15 residues. V was pared by 2 bases and J by 7 bases, with 4 bases of the junction left unmatched. CDR1 is SGHTA and CDR2 is FQGNSA in the germline V gene. CDR3 sequence: CASSLRGLAVNEQFF. Written as DNA, the CDR3 is TGTGCCAGCAGCTTAAGGGGACTAGCGGTAAATGAGCAGTTCTTC.

The chain is built from TRBV20-1 and TRBJ1-1; TRBD1 aligns across 8 bases. This CDR3 comprises 10 residues. In germline, CDR1 is DFQATT, CDR2 SNEGSKA (reference sequence). Trimming took 7 bases from V and 11 from J; bases not matched to a gene: 6. CDR3 loop: CSVDRGTAFF. The CDR3 DNA sequence: TGCAGTGTAGACAGGGGAACGGCTTTCTTT.

CDR3 nucleotide sequence: TGTGCCAGCAGCCGCTCTGGGACTAGCGTCGAAGAGACCCAGTACTTC. This encodes CASSRSGTSVEETQYF. The chain employs TRBV4-2 and TRBJ2-5; TRBD2 matches 10 bases. This CDR3 spans 16 amino acids. V was pared by 4 bases and J by 3 bases, with 8 bases of the junction left unmatched. CDR1 is LGHNA, CDR2 YNFKEQ, per germline.

This clonotype was observed a handful of times. The V and J genes are TRBV20-1 and TRBJ2-1; D uncertain. This CDR3 has 13 amino acids. From germline, CDR1 is DFQATT and CDR2 SNEGSKA (reference sequence). Trimming pared 2 bases from V and 1 base from J, leaving 6 bases between. This CDR3 is CSARHPSYNEQFF. The CDR3 bases are TGCAGTGCTAGACACCCATCCTACAATGAGCAGTTCTTC.

This clonotype was seen a handful of times. This chain connects TRBV14 to TRBJ2-5; D possibly corresponds to TRBD2 (5 bases). From germline, CDR1 is SGHDN and CDR2 FVKESK. The CDR3 totals 12 residues. Trimming stripped 4 bases from V and 10 bases from J, with 13 bases between. This chain's CDR3 is CASSPGRLNQYF. CDR3 sequence (DNA): TGTGCCAGCAGCCCGGGGAGATTGAACCAGTACTTC. Full variable domain (missing parts from reference TRBV14 and TRBJ2-5): EAGVTQFPSHSVIEKGQTVTLRCDPISGHDNLYWYRRVMGKEIKFLLHFVKESKQDESGMPNNRFLAERTGGTYSTLKVQPAELEDSGVYFCASSPGRLNQYFGPGTRLLVL.

This clonotype appeared a few times. The gene calls are TRBV12-3 or TRBV12-4 and TRBJ2-3; D possibly corresponds to TRBD2 (5 bases). The CDR3 covers 13 residues. With 3 bases removed from V and 10 bases from J, the gap between germline ends came to 14 bases. CDR3 in amino acids: CASSFFDPEAQYF. CDR3 in DNA: TGTGCCAGCAGTTTCTTCGACCCGGAGGCGCAGTATTTT.

This clonotype appeared a few times. V is TRBV5-1 and J is TRBJ2-1; a weak D match, TRBD2 (7 bases). V lost 3 bases to trimming and J lost 7 bases, with 17 bases between them. Looked up from germline, CDR1 is SGHRS and CDR2 is YFSETQ. CDR3 length equals 15 residues. The CDR3 protein is CASSSISGGPNEQFF. CDR3 nucleotide sequence: TGCGCCAGCAGCTCCATTTCGGGGGGCCCGAATGAGCAGTTCTTC.

This clonotype has more than one count but fewer than ten. J is TRBJ1-3 and V is TRBV9; D is unresolved. CDR3 length equals 17 residues. Germline assignment: CDR1 SGDLS and CDR2 YYNGEE. Trimming left V 3 bases short and J 0 bases short, with 16 bases between. CDR3 DNA: TGTGCCAGCAGCGCGTACACCGGAATCCTCTCTGGAAACACCATATATTTT. It is translated as CASSAYTGILSGNTIYF.

This chain links TRBV7-2 with TRBJ2-7; 7 bases agree with TRBD2. Trimming removed 1 base from V and 6 bases from J; junction bases left unmatched: 15. Germline CDR1 reads SGHTA; CDR2 reads FQGNSA. This CDR3 contains 17 residues. CDR3 bases: TGTGCCAGCAGCTTAGGAGTGGGGGGAGGGCATTTTGGCGAGCAGTACTTC. It encodes CASSLGVGGGHFGEQYF.

The sample holds a few counts of this clonotype. This chain links TRBV10-3 with TRBJ1-5; D is uncertain. The CDR3 covers 13 residues. Between the trimmed V and J ends, which lost 0 bases and 7 bases, there was a span of 7 bases. Germline CDR1 and CDR2: ENHRY and SYGVKD. CDR3 region: CAISESGAQPQHF. CDR3 nucleotides: TGTGCCATCAGTGAGTCTGGTGCGCAGCCCCAGCATTTT.

On this clonotype itself: A much larger clone lies a single base off, so this may be a read error. This chain connects TRBV7-2 to TRBJ1-1; perhaps TRBD1 as D (6 bases). Germline CDR1 is SGHTA and CDR2 is FQGNSA. The CDR3 consists of 14 residues. CDR3 nucleotide sequence: TGTGCCAGCAGCTTGCAGGGAGGGGACACTGAAGCTTCCTTT. Amino acid sequence: CASSLQGGDTEASF.

The chain couples TRBV9 to TRBJ2-3; D is undetermined. Per the germline V gene, CDR1 is SGDLS and CDR2 is YYNGEE. CDR3 size: 12 residues. Trimming took off 3 bases at V and 4 bases at J, with 6 bases between the two ends. Here the CDR3 DNA reads TGTGCCAGCAGCGGTCCGGCAGATACGCAGTATTTT. Its protein is CASSGPADTQYF.

The V and J genes are TRBV20-1 and TRBJ2-7, with D possibly TRBD2 on 6 matching bases. Trimming removed 3 bases from V and 2 bases from J, with 11 bases in between. The germline V gene encodes CDR1 DFQATT and CDR2 SNEGSKA (reference sequence). This CDR3 is built from 13 residues. This chain's CDR3 is CSARGLRTYEQYF. CDR3 DNA: TGCAGTGCTAGGGGACTCCGTACCTACGAGCAGTACTTC.

The rearrangement uses TRBV11-2 and TRBJ2-5; D is perhaps TRBD1 or TRBD2 (5 bases each). This CDR3 is built from 16 residues. Trimming shortened V by 2 bases and J by 2 bases, and 15 bases separated the two germline ends. Germline V CDR1 and CDR2: SGHAT, FQNNGV. The CDR3 DNA is TGTGCCAGCAGCTTAACCCGGGGACGAGATCAAGAGACCCAGTACTTC. Translation gives CASSLTRGRDQETQYF.

Turning to this clonotype: Sequence at one end of the junction differs from germline and may be a read error. The rearrangement joins TRBV18 to TRBJ2-5; D is uncertain. From germline, CDR1 is KGHSH and CDR2 LQKENI. The CDR3 extends over 13 amino acids. In DNA form, the CDR3 reads TGTACCAGCTCTCGCGAGTCCCAAGAGACCCAGTACTTC. This gives the protein CTSSRESQETQYF.

This clonotype was seen a handful of times. CDR3 protein: CASSLDPVVTEAFF. The DNA of the CDR3 is TGTGCCAGCAGCTTAGACCCCGTGGTCACTGAAGCTTTCTTT. The J gene is TRBJ1-1, the V gene TRBV7-2; D remains unclear. V was clipped by 1 base and J by 4 bases, with 10 bases between them. This CDR3 comprises 14 residues. Germline values: CDR1 SGHTA, CDR2 FQGNSA.

On this clonotype: The junction does not match germline at one end; this may be a read error. This rearrangement joins TRBV12-3 or TRBV12-4 to TRBJ2-7, with 7 bases that match TRBD1. This CDR3 is built from 15 residues. The CDR3 loop reads CASTYTGTVVREQHF. Written as DNA, the CDR3 is TGTGCCAGCACCTATACCGGGACAGTTGTTCGCGAGCAGCACTTC.